Following are 27 T cell receptor beta chains from one sample sequenced in a study of blood T cell repertoires in COVID-19. The data were produced by immunoSEQ multiplex PCR, yet TCRdb's version contains in-frame clones alone and is incomplete. The table shows about 45,000 clones, with about 92% occurring only once. Sequenced input: peripheral blood. Receptor source: a man between 65 and 79 years old with active COVID-19.

The V gene is TRBV15, the J gene TRBJ2-5, with TRBD2 as a possible D gene (5 bases). The germline V gene has CDR1 LNHNV and CDR2 YYDKDF (reference sequence). The CDR3 covers 15 residues. V gave up 0 bases and J gave up 7 bases, with 15 bases separating them. The CDR3 nucleotides are TGTGCCACCAGCAGAGATCCCACTAGTACAGCGACCCAGTACTTC. Translating gives CATSRDPTSTATQYF.

The V gene is TRBV19, the J gene TRBJ2-1; 7 bases are a match to TRBD2. This CDR3 has 15 residues. With 10 bases clipped from V and 3 bases from J, the junction kept 12 bases outside the gene matches. CDR1 is LNHDA, CDR2 SQIVND, per germline (reference sequence). In DNA, the CDR3 is TGTGCCACCAGGGTTTCGGGGAGGGGCTACAATGAGCAGTTCTTC. It translates to CATRVSGRGYNEQFF.

In nucleotides, the CDR3 is TGTGCCAGCAGCGTAGGGAGTAGCGGGAGACCCGGGGAGCTGTTTTTT. Its translation: CASSVGSSGRPGELFF. This chain connects TRBV9 to TRBJ2-2, with 9 bases matching TRBD2. The CDR3 totals 16 residues. Germline V gene data show CDR1 as SGDLS and CDR2 as YYNGEE. V shed 0 bases, J shed 6 bases, and the junction held 6 bases outside the gene matches.

V is TRBV11-2 and J is TRBJ2-4; 8 bases line up with TRBD2. Losses at the gene ends were 3 bases for V and 6 bases for J; bases not matched to a gene: 16. The germline V gene has CDR1 SGHAT and CDR2 FQNNGV. This CDR3 region has 18 residues. The CDR3 loop reads CASSFSFFSRREGNIQYF. In nucleotides, the CDR3 is TGTGCCAGCAGCTTCTCTTTTTTCTCTCGACGGGAGGGAAACATTCAGTACTTC.

CDR3 bases: TGTGCCAGCAGCTTGGTTTTAACAGATACGCAGTATTTT. Its translation: CASSLVLTDTQYF. The chain carries TRBV5-4 and TRBJ2-3; D remains unclear. This CDR3 has 13 amino acids. V lost 0 bases, J lost 3 bases, and 5 bases lay in between. Germline V CDR1 and CDR2: SGHNT, YYREEE (reference sequence).

The chain couples TRBV7-3 to TRBJ2-1, with D possibly TRBD1 on 5 matching bases. In germline, CDR1 is SGHTA, CDR2 FQGTGA. Trimming removed 4 bases from V and 1 base from J, with 20 bases in between. CDR3 length: 18 amino acids. DNA for the CDR3: TGTGCCAGCAGCTCCTACCTAGGGGTGAGCCTATCCTACAATGAGCAGTTCTTC. The encoded protein is CASSSYLGVSLSYNEQFF.

The DNA for the CDR3 is TGTGCCAGCAGCAGGGAAAACACCGGGGAGCTGTTTTTT. It codes for CASSRENTGELFF. The chain employs TRBV2 and TRBJ2-2, with D perhaps TRBD1 (5 bases). This CDR3 is 13 amino acids long. V lost 6 bases to trimming and J lost 2 bases, with 7 bases between them. Germline V lookup: CDR1 SNHLY, CDR2 FYNNEI.

Only one count was recorded for this clone. This chain uses TRBV28 with TRBJ1-5; D unresolved. Trimming cost V 6 bases and J 5 bases, with 14 bases left between them. The CDR3 covers 14 residues. Germline CDR1 and CDR2: MDHEN and SYDVKM. The CDR3 DNA reads as TGTGCCAGCAGCCCGGTGAGCGCTTATCAGCCCCAGCATTTT. This gives the protein CASSPVSAYQPQHF.

The gene calls are TRBV27 and TRBJ2-7; possible D gene TRBD1, 6 bases. Germline assignment: CDR1 MNHEY and CDR2 SMNVEV (reference sequence). The V end was cut by 6 bases, the J end by 1 base, with 19 bases between. The CDR3 covers 16 residues. The CDR3 sequence is CASRPSRRDTSYEQYF. The CDR3 DNA sequence: TGTGCCAGCAGACCCTCTCGCCGGGACACGTCCTACGAGCAGTACTTC.

The table lists this clone with a count of one. The rearrangement uses TRBV29-1 and TRBJ2-2; D possibly corresponds to TRBD1 (6 bases). Germline V lookup: CDR1 SQVTM, CDR2 ANQGSEA. The ends were cut back, 5 bases at V and 3 bases at J, with 13 bases in the middle. This CDR3 region has 14 residues. CDR3 sequence (DNA): TGCAGCGTTCGACGGGACATAGACACCGGGGAGCTGTTTTTT. Its translation is CSVRRDIDTGELFF.

V gene TRBV6-5 combines with J gene TRBJ1-2; TRBD1 matches 8 bases. Looked up from germline, CDR1 is MNHEY and CDR2 is SVGAGI. The CDR3 is 14 residues long. After removal of 6 bases from V and 7 bases from J, the junction contained 10 bases not matched to a gene. The CDR3 loop is CASRKTGEKGGYTF. The CDR3 region has the DNA TGTGCCAGCAGGAAGACAGGGGAGAAGGGTGGCTACACCTTC.

The chain is built from TRBV7-2 and TRBJ2-1, with TRBD1 matching 8 bases. This CDR3 is built from 14 residues. Germline lookup yields CDR1 SGHTA and CDR2 FQGNSA. V trimming: 8 bases; J trimming: 4 bases; junction bases outside the gene matches: 7. The CDR3: CASERQGAYNEQFF. The CDR3 DNA reads as TGTGCCAGCGAGAGGCAGGGGGCTTACAATGAGCAGTTCTTC.

The CDR3 DNA reads TGTGCCAGCAGGTCGGACAATGAGCAGTTCTTC. Translating gives CASRSDNEQFF. The V gene is TRBV6-5, the J gene TRBJ2-1, with D unclear. Per germline, CDR1 MNHEY and CDR2 SVGAGI. The CDR3 runs to 11 residues. Trimming cost V 6 bases and J 5 bases, with 5 bases left between them.

J is TRBJ2-7 and V is TRBV14, with D maybe TRBD2 (6 bases). Germline V gene sequence: CDR1 SGHDN, CDR2 FVKESK. This CDR3 spans 15 amino acids. V dropped 1 base and J dropped 2 bases, with 12 bases sitting between them. For the CDR3, the DNA is TGTGCCAGCAGCCAAGGACTAGTTGGGCCCTACGAGCAGTACTTC. Translation gives CASSQGLVGPYEQYF.

The V gene is TRBV15, the J gene TRBJ2-5, with 11 nucleotides matching TRBD2. CDR1 LNHNV and CDR2 YYDKDF come from the germline V gene (reference sequence). CDR3 size: 13 residues. CDR3 loop: CGASGGKQETQYF. The CDR3 DNA reads TGTGGGGCTAGCGGGGGGAAACAAGAGACCCAGTACTTC.

This clone was counted a few times. The chain links TRBV19 to TRBJ1-5; unclear D gene. The CDR3 runs to 15 residues. CDR1 is LNHDA and CDR2 is SQIVND in the germline V gene (reference sequence). V lost 5 bases, J lost 1 base, and 12 bases lay in between. This CDR3 is CASSYGSLSNQPQHF. In DNA form, the CDR3 reads TGTGCCAGTAGTTATGGGAGTTTGAGCAATCAGCCCCAGCATTTT.

This chain uses TRBV27 with TRBJ2-7; the match to TRBD2 covers 13 bases. This CDR3 has 18 residues. The ends lost 1 base at V and 2 bases at J; junction bases unmatched: 8. Germline CDR1 MNHEY, CDR2 SMNVEV (reference sequence). CDR3 amino acids: CASSLWGTSGAKTYEQYF. The CDR3, as DNA: TGTGCCAGCAGTTTATGGGGGACTAGCGGGGCCAAAACCTACGAGCAGTACTTC.

The rearrangement links TRBV4-1 to TRBJ2-2, with TRBD2 matching 10 bases. The CDR3 is made up of 16 amino acids. The germline CDR1 and CDR2 sequences are MGHRA and YSYEKL. V lost 1 base and J lost 8; bases outside the gene matches: 7. This CDR3 reads CASSQVGASGRGELFF. DNA for the CDR3: TGCGCCAGCAGCCAAGTCGGCGCTAGCGGGAGAGGGGAGCTGTTTTTT.

The chain combines TRBV2 with TRBJ2-1, with no clear D. V was trimmed by 8 bases and J by 8 bases, leaving 10 bases between them. The CDR3 covers 11 residues. Germline CDR1 reads SNHLY; CDR2 reads FYNNEI. CDR3 nucleotides: TGTGCCAGCCAGCGCCTATATGAGCAGTTCTTC. Encoded protein: CASQRLYEQFF.

The rearrangement uses TRBV7-6 and TRBJ2-2; 11 bases match TRBD2. The trim removed 6 bases at V and 2 bases at J, leaving 5 bases unmatched. In germline, CDR1 is SGHVS, CDR2 FNYEAQ. The CDR3 covers 16 residues. The CDR3 sequence is CASRLAGGLNTGELFF. The CDR3 DNA is TGTGCCAGCAGGCTAGCGGGGGGACTTAACACCGGGGAGCTGTTTTTT.

This rearrangement joins TRBV5-1 to TRBJ2-5, with D possibly being TRBD1 (5 bases). Germline V gene data show CDR1 as SGHRS and CDR2 as YFSETQ. The V and J ends lost 5 bases and 0 bases respectively, with 8 bases between them. The CDR3 sequence is 13 residues long. This CDR3 reads CASSKGYQETQYF. DNA for the CDR3: TGCGCCAGCAGTAAGGGGTACCAAGAGACCCAGTACTTC.

This clone was counted between two and nine times. This chain connects TRBV4-2 to TRBJ1-4; 7 bases line up with TRBD1. This CDR3 comprises 16 residues. V was clipped by 2 bases and J by 7 bases; unmatched bases: 10. CDR1 is LGHNA and CDR2 is YNFKEQ in the germline V gene. Here the CDR3 reads CASSQISGQMTEKLFF. Written as DNA, the CDR3 is TGTGCCAGCAGCCAAATATCGGGACAGATGACTGAAAAACTGTTTTTT.

The chain joins TRBV15 to TRBJ1-1, with a tentative D call TRBD1 (6 bases). CDR3 size: 15 residues. Germline-derived CDR1 and CDR2 are LNHNV and YYDKDF (reference sequence). The germline V and J ends were trimmed by 5 bases and 0 bases, with 13 bases remaining between them. This CDR3 reads CATSGGWGLNTEAFF. The CDR3 bases are TGTGCCACCAGCGGAGGTTGGGGGCTGAACACTGAAGCTTTCTTT.

This chain connects TRBV18 to TRBJ2-2; 8 bases are shared with TRBD2. This CDR3 has 16 amino acids. Trimming removed 0 bases from V and 5 bases from J; junction bases left unmatched: 5. CDR1 is KGHSH, CDR2 LQKENI, per germline. DNA for the CDR3: TGTGCCAGCTCACCACCTCCGGGGGGGCCTACCGGGGAGCTGTTTTTT. Translated: CASSPPPGGPTGELFF. The whole variable domain, remainder taken from reference TRBV18 and TRBJ2-2, is NAGVMQNPRHLVRRRGQEARLRCSPMKGHSHVYWYRQLPEEGLKFMVYLQKENIIDESGMPKERFSAEFPKEGPSILRIQQVVRGDSAAYFCASSPPPGGPTGELFFGEGSRLTVL.

The J gene is TRBJ2-1, the V gene TRBV9; 11 nucleotides align to TRBD2. CDR3 length: 16 residues. The V gene's germline CDR1 is SGDLS and CDR2 YYNGEE. V was clipped by 3 bases and J by 6 bases; unmatched bases: 8. CDR3 DNA: TGTGCCAGCAGCGCGCATAGCGGGAGGGCGGCCAATGAGCAGTTCTTC. Its protein is CASSAHSGRAANEQFF.

This chain uses TRBV19 with TRBJ2-3; tentatively, D is TRBD1 (6 bases). Trimming took off 6 bases at V and 3 bases at J, with 16 bases between the two ends. Looked up from germline, CDR1 is LNHDA and CDR2 is SQIVND (reference sequence). The CDR3 covers 15 residues. For the CDR3, the DNA is TGTGCCAGTAGCCCGTTACAGGGAGCAACAGATACGCAGTATTTT. It codes for CASSPLQGATDTQYF.

The chain joins TRBV5-1 to TRBJ1-2; D is unclear. Germline lookup yields CDR1 SGHRS and CDR2 YFSETQ. This CDR3 spans 14 amino acids. The germline V and J ends were trimmed by 0 bases and 2 bases, with 8 bases remaining between them. The CDR3 DNA reads TGCGCCAGCAGCTTGGCCGGGTTGAACTATGGCTACACCTTC. Protein sequence: CASSLAGLNYGYTF.